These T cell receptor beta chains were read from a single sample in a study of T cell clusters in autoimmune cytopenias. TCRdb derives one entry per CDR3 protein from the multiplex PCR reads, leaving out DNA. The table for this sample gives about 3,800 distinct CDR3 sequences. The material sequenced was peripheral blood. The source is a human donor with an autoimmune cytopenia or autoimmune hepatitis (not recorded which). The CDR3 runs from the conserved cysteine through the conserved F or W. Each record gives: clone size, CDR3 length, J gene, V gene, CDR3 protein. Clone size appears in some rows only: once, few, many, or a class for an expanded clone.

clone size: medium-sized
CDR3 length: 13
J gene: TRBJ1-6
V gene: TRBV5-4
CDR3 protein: CASSLVEDSPLHF

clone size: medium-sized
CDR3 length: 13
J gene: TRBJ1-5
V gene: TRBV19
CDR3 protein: CASSTLQGQPQHF

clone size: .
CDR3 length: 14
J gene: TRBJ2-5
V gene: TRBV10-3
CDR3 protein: CASSTLRDQETQYF

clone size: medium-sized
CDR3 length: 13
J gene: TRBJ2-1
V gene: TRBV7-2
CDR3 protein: CASSFREYNEQFF

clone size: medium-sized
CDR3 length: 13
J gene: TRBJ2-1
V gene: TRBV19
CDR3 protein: CASSLGRYNEQFF

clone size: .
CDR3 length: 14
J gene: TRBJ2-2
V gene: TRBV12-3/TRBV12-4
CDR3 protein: CASSGALATGELFF

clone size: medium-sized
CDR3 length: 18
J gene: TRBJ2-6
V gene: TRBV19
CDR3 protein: CASNRRGQGSSGANVLTF

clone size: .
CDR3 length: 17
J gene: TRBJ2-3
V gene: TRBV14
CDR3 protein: CASSPVPNGGDTDTQYF

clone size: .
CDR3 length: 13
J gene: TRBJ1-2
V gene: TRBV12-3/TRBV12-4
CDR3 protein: CASSSGQGYGYTF

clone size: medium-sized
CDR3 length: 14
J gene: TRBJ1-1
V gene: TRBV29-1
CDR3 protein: CSGRTGPMNTEAFF

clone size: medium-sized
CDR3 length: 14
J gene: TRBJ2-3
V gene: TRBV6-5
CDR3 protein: CASRLQGAGDTQYF

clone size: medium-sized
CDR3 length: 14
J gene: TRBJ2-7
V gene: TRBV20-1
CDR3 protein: CSARDEREWSEQYF

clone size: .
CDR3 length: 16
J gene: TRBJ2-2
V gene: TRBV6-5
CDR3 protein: CASSEVAGGNTGELFF

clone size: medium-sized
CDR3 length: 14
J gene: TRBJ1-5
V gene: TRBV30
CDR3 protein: CAWSGQGPNQPQHF

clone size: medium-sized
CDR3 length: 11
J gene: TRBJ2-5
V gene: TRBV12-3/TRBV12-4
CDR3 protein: CASRYSETQYF

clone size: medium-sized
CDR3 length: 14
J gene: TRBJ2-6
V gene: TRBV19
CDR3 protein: CASIANSGANVLTF

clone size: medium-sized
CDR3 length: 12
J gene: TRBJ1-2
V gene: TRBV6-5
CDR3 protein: CASSSGRGGYTF

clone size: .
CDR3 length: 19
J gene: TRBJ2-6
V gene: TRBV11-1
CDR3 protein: CASSYSVQTIRRGANVLTF

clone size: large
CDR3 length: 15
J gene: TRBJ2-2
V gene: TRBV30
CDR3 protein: CAWSVEDSNTGELFF

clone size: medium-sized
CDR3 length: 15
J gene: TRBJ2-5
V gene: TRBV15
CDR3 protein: CATSRDRAERETQYF

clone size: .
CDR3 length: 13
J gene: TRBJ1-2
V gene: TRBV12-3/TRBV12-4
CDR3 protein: CASSADGSYGYTF

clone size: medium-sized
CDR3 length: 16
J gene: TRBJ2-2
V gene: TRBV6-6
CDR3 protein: CASSYPTGSSPGELFF

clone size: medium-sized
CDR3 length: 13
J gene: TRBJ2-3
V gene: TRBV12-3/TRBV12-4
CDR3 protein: CASRQTGTDTQYF

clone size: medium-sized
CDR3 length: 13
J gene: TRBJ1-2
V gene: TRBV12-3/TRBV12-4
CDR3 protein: CASSFGHGGGYTF

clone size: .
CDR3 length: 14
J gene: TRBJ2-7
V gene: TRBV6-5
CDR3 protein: CASSQDSLAYEQYF